Listed below are T cell receptor beta chains from one sample, sequenced in a study of blood T cell repertoires in COVID-19. The table came from immunoSEQ multiplex PCR; TCRdb's copy has only in-frame clones and leaves some out. The sample has about 330,000 clones, roughly 90% seen once. The source material was peripheral blood. These TCRs come from a woman in her 50s with active or convalescent COVID-19. Both conserved end residues are trimmed from each CDR3. The D gene is left open where the match is weak.

v_gene,d_gene,j_gene,CDR3aa
TRBV18,TRBD2,TRBJ2-1,ASSPRTSGRGNEQF
TRBV6-5,-,TRBJ2-2,ASSYGRQNTGELF
TRBV7-9,-,TRBJ1-2,ASGSSEAYYGYT
TRBV6-5,TRBD1,TRBJ2-1,ASSPRTGLINEQF
TRBV20-1,-,TRBJ1-6,SASGSSSYNSPLH
TRBV2,TRBD1,TRBJ1-2,ASSEAPSGTAIYGYT
TRBV3-1/TRBV3-2,-,TRBJ1-2,ASSQGTFNGYT
TRBV4-2,-,TRBJ1-5,ASSQEGGRNQPQH
TRBV6-2/TRBV6-3,TRBD1,TRBJ2-5,ASRPRQGMETQY
TRBV7-2,TRBD1,TRBJ1-1,ASSLGQGRAEAF
TRBV19,-,TRBJ1-1,ASSRSGEQSEAF
TRBV7-2,TRBD1,TRBJ2-7,ASSFQGAGAPYEQY
TRBV19,-,TRBJ2-7,ASSPGAAYEQY
TRBV29-1,TRBD1,TRBJ2-7,SVQSTGGSAEQY
TRBV7-2,TRBD1,TRBJ2-1,ASSSRQGHNEQF
TRBV18,-,TRBJ2-2,ASSTPPPGELF
TRBV7-9,TRBD1,TRBJ2-7,ASSLDLTGNEQY
TRBV19,-,TRBJ2-7,ASSMYSTSYEQY
TRBV20-1,TRBD2,TRBJ2-1,SASSGGNYNEQF
TRBV19,-,TRBJ1-1,ASSIEGYGRNTEAF
TRBV5-5,TRBD2,TRBJ2-4,ASSPGLAGEMIAKNIQY
TRBV28,TRBD2,TRBJ2-3,ASSSEAGGQTDTQY
TRBV7-9,-,TRBJ2-1,ASSRQTVSYNEQF
TRBV7-2,-,TRBJ1-3,ASSLQGGNTIY
TRBV7-3,TRBD2,TRBJ2-1,ASSPLAGMNEQF
TRBV5-5,-,TRBJ1-1,ASSFSRQNTEAF
TRBV27,TRBD1,TRBJ2-3,ASSHRGPTTDTQY
TRBV28,TRBD2,TRBJ2-1,ATASGTSGRNEQF
TRBV4-3,-,TRBJ1-4,ASSQGEEANEKLF
TRBV27,-,TRBJ1-1,ASSEGRAYTEAF
TRBV19,-,TRBJ1-5,ASSIDRDQPQH
TRBV18,-,TRBJ2-7,ASSNQWQGPAGEQY
TRBV4-1,TRBD2,TRBJ2-2,ASSHQLLAGGDTGELF
TRBV5-1,-,TRBJ1-1,ASSFSDRNTEAF
TRBV5-5,TRBD2,TRBJ2-1,ASSPSGRGQVEQF
TRBV10-3,TRBD2,TRBJ2-3,AISAWLAGGSPHTDTQY
TRBV27,-,TRBJ1-1,ASSPTRRNTEAF
TRBV7-8,-,TRBJ2-3,ASSLTPSEGDTQY
TRBV4-1,-,TRBJ2-3,ASSPLGTPHTTQY
TRBV28,TRBD1,TRBJ1-1,ASTRQGNTEAF
TRBV3-1/TRBV3-2,TRBD1,TRBJ1-3,ASSQDPVGTGTAGNTIY
TRBV10-3,-,TRBJ2-1,ATKLTESYNEQF
TRBV11-2,TRBD2,TRBJ2-7,ASSPLSSGTPYEQY
TRBV6-5,TRBD2,TRBJ2-5,ASSYRLAGGETQY
TRBV18,-,TRBJ1-1,ASSQGLNTEAF
TRBV11-2,TRBD1,TRBJ2-1,ASSRVGTGHNEQF
TRBV19,-,TRBJ1-5,ASSITGYQPQH